These T cell receptor beta chains were read from a single sample in a study of blood T cells in healthy people across ages. MiXCR was run by TCRdb on the 5' RACE reads, yielding one entry per CDR3 protein. Counted here are some 1.8 million distinct CDR3 sequences, about two fifths occurring once; the ten biggest clones make up around 23%. Sequenced: blood. These receptors all stem from a human donor in good health. CDR3s include the opening cysteine and the closing phenylalanine or tryptophan. A D gene is named only where the DNA matches it firmly. Where a row states a size, it is once, few, many or the class of an expanded clone; other rows omit it.

J | V | D | size | DNA | CDR3
TRBJ1-2 | TRBV4-3 | - | many | TGCGCCAGCAGCCTGTCGGGCGGACCGTATGGCTACACCTTC | CASSLSGGPYGYTF
TRBJ2-3 | TRBV7-3 | TRBD1 | - | TGTGCCAGCAGCCCTCAAGCCGGGGACAGGGGTTCAGATACGCAGTATTTT | CASSPQAGDRGSDTQYF
TRBJ2-5 | TRBV7-8 | - | few | TGTGCCAGCAGCTTATACCGCCCCCCAAGAATAGGGACCCAGTACTTC | CASSLYRPPRIGTQYF
TRBJ2-3 | TRBV11-1 | - | many | TGTGCCACCGAAGCTTTAGGAGATACGCAGTATTTT | CATEALGDTQYF
TRBJ2-2 | TRBV7-2 | - | - | TGTGCCAGCAGCCCAGACGGGGTGAGGTTCGGGGAGCTGTTTTTT | CASSPDGVRFGELFF
TRBJ2-1 | TRBV9 | TRBD1 | - | TGTGCCAGCAGCCTGGGACAGGGGACAGACAATGAGCAGTTCTTC | CASSLGQGTDNEQFF
TRBJ2-3 | TRBV10-3 | - | few | TGTGCCATCAGTGAGTCCGACCCAGGAACAGATACGCAGTATTTT | CAISESDPGTDTQYF
TRBJ2-7 | TRBV4-2 | - | - | TGTGCCAGCAGCCATGGACTAACCTACGAGCAGTACTTC | CASSHGLTYEQYF
TRBJ2-1 | TRBV27 | - | few | TGTGCCAGCAGCCTACAGGCTTGGACCACAACCTACAATGAGCAGTTCTTC | CASSLQAWTTTYNEQFF
TRBJ2-1 | TRBV20-1 | TRBD2 | - | TGCAGTGCTAGAGATCCCAGCGGGGGAGACTACAATGAGCAGTTCTTC | CSARDPSGGDYNEQFF
TRBJ2-1 | TRBV6-2/TRBV6-3 | - | - | TGTGCCAGCAGTTCCTTCGGGCAGGAGCGCAATGAGCAGTTCTTC | CASSSFGQERNEQFF
TRBJ2-1 | TRBV13 | - | - | TGTGCCAGCAGCTCGATAGGGGAGGTGAGAAATGAGCAGTTCTTC | CASSSIGEVRNEQFF
TRBJ2-1 | TRBV7-6 | TRBD2 | - | TGTGCCAGCAGCTTAGGCGCTGGGGGACTAGTCTTCTACAATGAGCAGTTCTTC | CASSLGAGGLVFYNEQFF
TRBJ1-2 | TRBV4-1 | - | few | TGCGCCAGCCAGGGACCCAATGGCTACACCTTC | CASQGPNGYTF
TRBJ2-1 | TRBV20-1 | - | once | TGCAGTGCTAGGATAGGGGGAGAATACAGTGAGCAGTTCTTC | CSARIGGEYSEQFF
TRBJ2-7 | TRBV9 | - | - | TGTGCCAGCAGCGTTGATGAATACGAGCAGTACTTC | CASSVDEYEQYF